The present T cell receptor (beta chain) was sequenced within a study of response to subunit inactivated influenza vaccine. TCRdb reprocessed the RT-PCR reads with MiXCR, giving one entry per CDR3 protein. The table shows approximately 500,000 distinct CDR3 sequences, with roughly 25% occurring only once. This clonotype was counted a few times. The V gene lost 0 bases and the J gene lost 3 bases, with 15 bases spanning the gap. The germline CDR1 and CDR2 sequences are SGHRS and YFSETQ. This CDR3 has 16 amino acids. This sample also belongs to another study, concerning T cells expressing NK-cell markers. That investigation notes: 5'RACE template switching with UMIs produced the TCR beta cDNA. The study drew TCR beta repertoires from sorted CD3+CD56+NKG2C+, CD3+CD56+NKG2C- and CD3+CD56-NKG2C+ T cells. The sequencing cohort of eight donors included seven HCMV-seropositive individuals and one seronegative individual. Among CD8+ T cells from several donors, dominant NKG2C+ clonotypes accounted for roughly 1.0-7.0%. These same clonotypes (in several donors) also led the CD3+CD56-NKG2C+ fraction.

Sequenced material: CD4+ T cells sorted from PBMCs, taken approximately 12 days after vaccination. This TCR derives from a man aged 45-65 years who received an inactivated influenza vaccine. The V call is TRBV5-1, the J call TRBJ1-1; D perhaps matches TRBD1 (5 bases). This CDR3 is CASSLDQGVTYTEAFF. CDR3 coding DNA: TGCGCCAGCAGCTTGGACCAGGGAGTTACGTACACTGAAGCTTTCTTT.